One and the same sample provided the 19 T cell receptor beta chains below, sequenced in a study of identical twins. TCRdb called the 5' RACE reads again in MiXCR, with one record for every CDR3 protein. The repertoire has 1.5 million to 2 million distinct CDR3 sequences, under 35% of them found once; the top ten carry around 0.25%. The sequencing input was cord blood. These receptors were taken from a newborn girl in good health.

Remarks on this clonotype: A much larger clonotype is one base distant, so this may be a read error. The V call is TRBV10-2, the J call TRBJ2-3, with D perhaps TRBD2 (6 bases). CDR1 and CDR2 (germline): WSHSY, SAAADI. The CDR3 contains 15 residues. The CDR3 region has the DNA TGCGCCAACAGTGAGTACGGGGGTCATGCAGATACGCAGTATTTT. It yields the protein CANSEYGGHADTQYF.

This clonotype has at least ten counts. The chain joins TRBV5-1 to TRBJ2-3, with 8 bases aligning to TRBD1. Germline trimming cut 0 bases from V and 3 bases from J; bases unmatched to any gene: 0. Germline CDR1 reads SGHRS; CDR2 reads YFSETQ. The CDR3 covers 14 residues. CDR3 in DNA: TGCGCCAGCAGCTTGGGGGACAGGACAGATACGCAGTATTTT. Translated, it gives CASSLGDRTDTQYF.

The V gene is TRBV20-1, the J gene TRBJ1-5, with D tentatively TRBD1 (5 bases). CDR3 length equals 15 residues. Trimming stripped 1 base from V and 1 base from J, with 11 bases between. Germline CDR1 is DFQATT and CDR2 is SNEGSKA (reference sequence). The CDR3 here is CSARGQGGSNQPQHF. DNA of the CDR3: TGCAGTGCTAGAGGGCAGGGAGGAAGCAATCAGCCCCAGCATTTT.

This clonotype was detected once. The CDR3 is CASSFSDRIDYEQYF. The CDR3 DNA is TGTGCCAGCAGCTTCTCCGACAGGATAGACTACGAGCAGTACTTC. The V gene is TRBV5-6, the J gene TRBJ2-1; D possibly corresponds to TRBD1 (6 bases). TRBJ2-7 matches the DNA end more closely, so the J call is doubtful. CDR3 length equals 15 residues. Germline assignment: CDR1 SGHDT and CDR2 YYEEEE.

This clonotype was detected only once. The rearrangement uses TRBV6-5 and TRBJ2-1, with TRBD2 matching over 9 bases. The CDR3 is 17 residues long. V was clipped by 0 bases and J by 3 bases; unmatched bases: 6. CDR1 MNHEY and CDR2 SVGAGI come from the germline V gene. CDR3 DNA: TGTGCCAGCAGTTACTCCCCTAGCGGGATTCACTACAATGAGCAGTTCTTC. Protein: CASSYSPSGIHYNEQFF.

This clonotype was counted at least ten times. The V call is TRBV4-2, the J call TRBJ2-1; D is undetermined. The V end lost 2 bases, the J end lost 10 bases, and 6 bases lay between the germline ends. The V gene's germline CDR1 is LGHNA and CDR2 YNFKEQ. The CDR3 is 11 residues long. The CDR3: CASSQSREQFF. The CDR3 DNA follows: TGTGCCAGCAGCCAATCCCGGGAGCAGTTCTTC.

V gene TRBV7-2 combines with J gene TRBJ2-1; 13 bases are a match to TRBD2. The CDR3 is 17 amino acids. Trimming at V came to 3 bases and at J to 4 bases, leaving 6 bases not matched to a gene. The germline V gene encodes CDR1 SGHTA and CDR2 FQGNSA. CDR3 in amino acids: CASSFRGTSGNYNEQFF. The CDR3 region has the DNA TGTGCCAGCAGCTTCCGGGGGACTAGCGGGAATTACAATGAGCAGTTCTTC.

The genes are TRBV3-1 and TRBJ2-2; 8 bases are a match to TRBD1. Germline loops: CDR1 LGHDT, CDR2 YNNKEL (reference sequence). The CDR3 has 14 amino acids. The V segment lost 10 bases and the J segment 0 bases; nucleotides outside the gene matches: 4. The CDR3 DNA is TGTGCCACCACGACAGGGGCGAACACCGGGGAGCTGTTTTTT. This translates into CATTTGANTGELFF. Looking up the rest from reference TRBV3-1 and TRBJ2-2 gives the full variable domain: DTAVSQTPKYLVTQMGNDKSIKCEQNLGHDTMYWYKQDSKKFLKIMFSYNNKELIINETVPNRFSPKSPDKAHLNLHINSLELGDSAVYFCATTTGANTGELFFGEGSRLTVL.

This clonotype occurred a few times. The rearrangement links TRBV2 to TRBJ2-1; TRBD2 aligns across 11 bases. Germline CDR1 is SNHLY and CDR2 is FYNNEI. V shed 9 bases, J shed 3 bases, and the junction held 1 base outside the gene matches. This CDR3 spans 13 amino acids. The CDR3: CARGTSGYNEQFF. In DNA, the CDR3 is TGTGCCAGAGGGACTAGCGGCTACAATGAGCAGTTCTTC. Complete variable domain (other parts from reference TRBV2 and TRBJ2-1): EPEVTQTPSHQVTQMGQEVILRCVPISNHLYFYWYRQILGQKVEFLVSFYNNEISEKSEIFDDQFSVERPDGSNFTLKIRSTKLEDSAMYFCARGTSGYNEQFFGPGTRLTVL.

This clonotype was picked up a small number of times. This CDR3 reads CSARKGPWLDTQYF. The CDR3 region has the DNA TGCAGTGCTAGAAAGGGACCCTGGCTGGATACGCAGTATTTT. The chain has TRBV20-1 and TRBJ2-3; D is tentatively TRBD1 or TRBD2 (5 bases each). The CDR3 is made up of 14 amino acids. The germline V gene has CDR1 DFQATT and CDR2 SNEGSKA (reference sequence). Trimming removed 2 bases at V and 6 bases at J, with 15 bases between.

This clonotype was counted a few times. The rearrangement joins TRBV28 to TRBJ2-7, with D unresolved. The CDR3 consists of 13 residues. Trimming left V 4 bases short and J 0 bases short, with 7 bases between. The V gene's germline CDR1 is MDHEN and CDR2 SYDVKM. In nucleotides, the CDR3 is TGTGCCAGCAGTTGTCCGGACTCCTACGAGCAGTACTTC. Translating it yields CASSCPDSYEQYF.

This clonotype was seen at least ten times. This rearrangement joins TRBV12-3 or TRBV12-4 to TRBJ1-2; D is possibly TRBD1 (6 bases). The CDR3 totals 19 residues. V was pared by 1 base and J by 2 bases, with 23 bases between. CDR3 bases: TGTGCCAGCAGTTTAGGGATGATCGGGACACTGGCTCGAAACTATGGCTACACCTTC. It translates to CASSLGMIGTLARNYGYTF.

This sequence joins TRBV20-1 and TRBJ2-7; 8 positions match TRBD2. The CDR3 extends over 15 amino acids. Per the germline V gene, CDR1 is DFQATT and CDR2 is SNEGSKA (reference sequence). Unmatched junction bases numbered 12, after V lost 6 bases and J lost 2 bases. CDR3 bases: TGCAGTGCACGGAGGGAGCGGGGGACAACCTACGAGCAGTACTTC. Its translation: CSARRERGTTYEQYF.

Written as DNA, the CDR3 is TGTGCCAGCAGAGCGACAGGGATGAACACTGAAGCTTTCTTT. As protein: CASRATGMNTEAFF. This chain joins TRBV6-6 and TRBJ1-1; 7 bases match TRBD1. Germline CDR1 MNHNY, CDR2 SVGAGI (reference sequence). The ends lost 6 bases at V and 0 bases at J; junction bases unmatched: 4. This CDR3 comprises 14 residues.

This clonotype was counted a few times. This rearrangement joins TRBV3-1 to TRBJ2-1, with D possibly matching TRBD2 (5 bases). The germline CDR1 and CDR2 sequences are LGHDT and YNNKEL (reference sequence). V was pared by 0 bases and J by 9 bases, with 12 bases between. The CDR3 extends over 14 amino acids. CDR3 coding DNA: TGTGCCAGCAGCCAAGAGCCGCTAGCCACTGAGCAGTTCTTC. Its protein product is CASSQEPLATEQFF.

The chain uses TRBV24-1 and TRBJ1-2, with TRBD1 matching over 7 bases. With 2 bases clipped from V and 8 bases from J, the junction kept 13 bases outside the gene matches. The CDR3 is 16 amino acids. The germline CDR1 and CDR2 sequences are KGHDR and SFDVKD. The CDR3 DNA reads TGTGCCACCAGTGATTCGAACAGGGGCGCCTCGGGGGGCTACACCTTC. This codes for CATSDSNRGASGGYTF.

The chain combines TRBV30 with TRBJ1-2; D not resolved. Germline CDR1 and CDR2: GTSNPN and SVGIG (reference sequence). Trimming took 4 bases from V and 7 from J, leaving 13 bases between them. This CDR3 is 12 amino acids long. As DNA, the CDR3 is TGTGCCTGGACCACTTCCGGCGCTGGCTACACCTTC. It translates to CAWTTSGAGYTF. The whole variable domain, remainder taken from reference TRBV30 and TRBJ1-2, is SQTIHQWPATLVQPVGSPLSLECTVEGTSNPNLYWYRQAAGRGLQLLFYSVGIGQISSEVPQNLSASRPQDRQFILSSKKLLLSDSGFYLCAWTTSGAGYTFGSGTRLTVV.

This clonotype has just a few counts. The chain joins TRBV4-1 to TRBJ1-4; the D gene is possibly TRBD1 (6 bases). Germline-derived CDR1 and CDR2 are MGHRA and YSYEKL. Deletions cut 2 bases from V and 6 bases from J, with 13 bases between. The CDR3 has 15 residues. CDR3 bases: TGCGCCAGCAGCCAATTTTCGAAGGGGGATGAAAAACTGTTTTTT. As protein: CASSQFSKGDEKLFF.

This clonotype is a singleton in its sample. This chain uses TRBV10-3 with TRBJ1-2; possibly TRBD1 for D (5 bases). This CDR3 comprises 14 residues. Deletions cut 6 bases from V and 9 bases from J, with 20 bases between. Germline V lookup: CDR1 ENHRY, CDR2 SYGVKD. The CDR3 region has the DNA TGTGCCATCAGCGCGGTAGGGCAGGGATTAAGCTACACCTTC. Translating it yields CAISAVGQGLSYTF.